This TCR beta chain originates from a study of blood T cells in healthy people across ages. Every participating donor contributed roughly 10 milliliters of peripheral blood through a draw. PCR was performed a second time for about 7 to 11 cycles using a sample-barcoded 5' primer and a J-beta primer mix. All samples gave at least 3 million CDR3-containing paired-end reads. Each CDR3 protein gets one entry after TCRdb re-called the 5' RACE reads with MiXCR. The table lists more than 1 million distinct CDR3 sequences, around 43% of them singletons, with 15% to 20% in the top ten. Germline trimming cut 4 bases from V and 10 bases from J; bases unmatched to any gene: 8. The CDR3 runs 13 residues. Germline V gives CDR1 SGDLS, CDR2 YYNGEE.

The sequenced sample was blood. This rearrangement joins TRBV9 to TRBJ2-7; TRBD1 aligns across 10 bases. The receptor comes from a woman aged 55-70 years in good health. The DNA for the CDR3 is TGTGCCAGCAGCCCCGGACAGGGGGGAAAACAGTACTTC. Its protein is CASSPGQGGKQYF.